This T cell receptor (beta chain) was observed in a study of shared clonotypes between healthy human individuals. Whole-study results and caveats: The genetic and exposure-history diversity represented was limited by few donors. An effect of sequencing depth on clonotype sharing among donors was expected.

The table came from immunoSEQ multiplex PCR; TCRdb's copy has only in-frame clones and leaves some out. Of about 500,000 clones listed, about 74% are singletons. Donors included only healthy HIV-negative adults lacking recent acute infections or vaccinations. Caucasian adults living in Nashville, Tennessee, provided all samples. For this clone: No antigen is known for it. A read error is possible here, since a much larger clone lies one base away. In the same sample, other DNA sequences code for this CDR3.

Sequencing was carried out using PBMCs. The clonotype was recovered from a woman aged 40 to 55 in good health. Some clones in this sample may be carry-over from other donors' samples.

The CDR3 region is CASSAGTVLYGYTF. The CDR3 DNA reads TGCGCCAGCAGCGCCGGGACAGTCCTCTATGGCTACACCTTC. The V and J genes are TRBV6-1 and TRBJ1-2; 7 positions match TRBD1. The CDR3 consists of 14 residues. Germline V gene lookup returns CDR1 MNHNS and CDR2 SASEGT.